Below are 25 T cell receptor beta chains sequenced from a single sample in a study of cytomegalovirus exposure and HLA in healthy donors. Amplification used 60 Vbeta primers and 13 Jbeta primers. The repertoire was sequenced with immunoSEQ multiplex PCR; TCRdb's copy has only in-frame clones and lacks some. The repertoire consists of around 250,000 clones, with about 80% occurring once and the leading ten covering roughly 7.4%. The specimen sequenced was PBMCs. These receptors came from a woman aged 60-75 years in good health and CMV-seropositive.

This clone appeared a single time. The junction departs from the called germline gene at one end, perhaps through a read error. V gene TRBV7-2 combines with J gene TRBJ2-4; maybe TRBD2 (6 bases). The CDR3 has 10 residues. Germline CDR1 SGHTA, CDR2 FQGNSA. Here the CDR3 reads CASSYPRGNF. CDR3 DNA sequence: TGTGCCAGCAGCTACCCACGGGGGAACTTC.

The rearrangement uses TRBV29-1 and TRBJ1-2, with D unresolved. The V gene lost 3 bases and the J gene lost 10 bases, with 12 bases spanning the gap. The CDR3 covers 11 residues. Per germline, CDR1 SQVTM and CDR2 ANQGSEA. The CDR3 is CSVEGLAFYTF. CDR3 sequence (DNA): TGCAGCGTTGAGGGTTTAGCTTTCTACACCTTC. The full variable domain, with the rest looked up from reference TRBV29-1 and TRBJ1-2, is SAVISQKPSRDICQRGTSLTIQCQVDSQVTMMFWYRQQPGQSLTLIATANQGSEATYESGFVIDKFPISRPNLTFSTLTVSNMSPEDSSIYLCSVEGLAFYTFGSGTRLTVV.

CDR3 loop: CAWSVPWGRDQPQHF. DNA for the CDR3: TGTGCCTGGAGCGTCCCGTGGGGCAGGGATCAGCCCCAGCATTTT. The chain combines TRBV30 with TRBJ1-5; TRBD1 is a possible D gene (5 bases). The germline gives CDR1 GTSNPN, CDR2 SVGIG (reference sequence). Trimming shortened V by 3 bases and J by 5 bases, and 17 bases separated the two germline ends. The CDR3 runs to 15 residues.

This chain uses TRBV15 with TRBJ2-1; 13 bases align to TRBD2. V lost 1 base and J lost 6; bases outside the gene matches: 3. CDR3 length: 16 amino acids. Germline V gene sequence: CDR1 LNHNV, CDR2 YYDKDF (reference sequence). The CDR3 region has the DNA TGTGCCACCAGCAGAGGAGGGACTAGCGGGATCAATGAGCAGTTCTTC. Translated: CATSRGGTSGINEQFF. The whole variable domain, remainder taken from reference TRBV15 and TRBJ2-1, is DAMVIQNPRYQVTQFGKPVTLSCSQTLNHNVMYWYQQKSSQAPKLLFHYYDKDFNNEADTPDNFQSRRPNTSFCFLDIRSPGLGDTAMYLCATSRGGTSGINEQFFGPGTRLTVL.

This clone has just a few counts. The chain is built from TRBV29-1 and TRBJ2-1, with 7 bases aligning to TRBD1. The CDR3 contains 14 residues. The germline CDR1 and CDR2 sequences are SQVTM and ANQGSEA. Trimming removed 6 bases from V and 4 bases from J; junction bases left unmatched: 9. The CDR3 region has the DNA TGCAGCGTACTTACAGGGGAGCAATACAATGAGCAGTTCTTC. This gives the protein CSVLTGEQYNEQFF.

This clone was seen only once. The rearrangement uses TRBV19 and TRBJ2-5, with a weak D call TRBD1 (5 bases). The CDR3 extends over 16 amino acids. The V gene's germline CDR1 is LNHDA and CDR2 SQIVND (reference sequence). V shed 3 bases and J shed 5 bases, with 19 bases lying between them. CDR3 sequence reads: CASSMSGRARRETQYF. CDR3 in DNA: TGTGCCAGTAGTATGAGTGGCAGGGCCCGAAGGGAGACCCAGTACTTC.

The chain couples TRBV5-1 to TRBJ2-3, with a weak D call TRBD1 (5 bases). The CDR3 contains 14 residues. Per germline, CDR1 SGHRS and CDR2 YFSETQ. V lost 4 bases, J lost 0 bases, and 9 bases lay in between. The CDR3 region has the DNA TGCGCCAGCAGCCCCTCAGGGAGCACAGATACGCAGTATTTT. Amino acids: CASSPSGSTDTQYF.

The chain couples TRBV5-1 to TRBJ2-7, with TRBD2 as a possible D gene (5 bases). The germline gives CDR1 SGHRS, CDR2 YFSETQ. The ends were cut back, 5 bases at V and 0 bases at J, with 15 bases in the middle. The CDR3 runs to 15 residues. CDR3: CASRQTTLSSYEQYF. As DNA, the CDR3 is TGCGCCAGCAGGCAGACTACCCTGAGCTCCTACGAGCAGTACTTC.

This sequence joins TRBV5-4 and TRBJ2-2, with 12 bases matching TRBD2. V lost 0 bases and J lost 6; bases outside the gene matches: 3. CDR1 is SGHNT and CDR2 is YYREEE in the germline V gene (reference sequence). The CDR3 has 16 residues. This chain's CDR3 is CASSLAASGRAGELFF. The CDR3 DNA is TGTGCCAGCAGCTTGGCCGCTAGCGGGAGGGCCGGGGAGCTGTTTTTT.

CDR3 sequence (DNA): TGTGCCAGCAATGGTGACAGGTGGAATCAGCCCCAGCATTTT. Protein product: CASNGDRWNQPQHF. The V gene is TRBV2, the J gene TRBJ1-5, with D possibly TRBD1 on 6 matching bases. The germline V gene has CDR1 SNHLY and CDR2 FYNNEI. This CDR3 contains 14 residues. V was trimmed by 7 bases and J by 4 bases, leaving 14 bases between them.

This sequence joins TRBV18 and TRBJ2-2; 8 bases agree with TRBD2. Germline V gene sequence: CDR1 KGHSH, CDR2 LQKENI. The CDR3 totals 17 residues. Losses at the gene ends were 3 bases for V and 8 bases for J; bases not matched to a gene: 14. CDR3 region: CASSPRGSGSPTGELFF. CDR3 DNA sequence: TGTGCCAGCTCACCTCGGGGAAGCGGGAGCCCAACTGGGGAGCTGTTTTTT.

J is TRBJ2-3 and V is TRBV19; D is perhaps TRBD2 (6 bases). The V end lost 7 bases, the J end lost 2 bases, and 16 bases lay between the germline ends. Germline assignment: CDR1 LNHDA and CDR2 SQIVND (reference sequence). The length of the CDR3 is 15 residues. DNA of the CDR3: TGTGCCAGTACGCGTGGAGGGAGCCCCACAGATACGCAGTATTTT. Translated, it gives CASTRGGSPTDTQYF.

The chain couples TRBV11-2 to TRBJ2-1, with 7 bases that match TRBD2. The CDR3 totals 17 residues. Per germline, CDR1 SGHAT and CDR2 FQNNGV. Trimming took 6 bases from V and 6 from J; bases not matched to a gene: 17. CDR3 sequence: CASRTPRGGRRGNEQFF. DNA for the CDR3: TGTGCCAGCAGAACCCCTAGGGGCGGGAGAAGAGGCAATGAGCAGTTCTTC. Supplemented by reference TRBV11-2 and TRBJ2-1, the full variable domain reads EAGVAQSPRYKIIEKRQSVAFWCNPISGHATLYWYQQILGQGPKLLIQFQNNGVVDDSQLPKDRFSAERLKGVDSTLKIQPAKLEDSAVYLCASRTPRGGRRGNEQFFGPGTRLTVL.

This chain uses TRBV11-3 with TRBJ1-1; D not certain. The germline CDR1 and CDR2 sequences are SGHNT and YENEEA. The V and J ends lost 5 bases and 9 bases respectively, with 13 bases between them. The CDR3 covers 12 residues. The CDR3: CASSPGGHQAFF. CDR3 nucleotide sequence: TGTGCCAGCAGCCCAGGTGGGCACCAAGCTTTCTTT.

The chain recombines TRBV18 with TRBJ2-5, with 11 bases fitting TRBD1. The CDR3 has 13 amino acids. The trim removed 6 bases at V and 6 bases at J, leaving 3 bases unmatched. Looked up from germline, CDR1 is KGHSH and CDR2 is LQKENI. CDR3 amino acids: CASSGTGGKTQYF. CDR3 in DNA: TGTGCCAGCTCCGGGACAGGGGGAAAGACCCAGTACTTC.

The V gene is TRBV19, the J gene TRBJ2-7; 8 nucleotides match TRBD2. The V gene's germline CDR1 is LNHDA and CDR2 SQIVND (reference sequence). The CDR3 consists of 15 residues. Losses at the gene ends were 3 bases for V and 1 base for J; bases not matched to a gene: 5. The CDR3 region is CASSIVLADSYEQYF. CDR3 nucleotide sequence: TGTGCCAGTAGTATCGTACTAGCGGATTCCTACGAGCAGTACTTC.

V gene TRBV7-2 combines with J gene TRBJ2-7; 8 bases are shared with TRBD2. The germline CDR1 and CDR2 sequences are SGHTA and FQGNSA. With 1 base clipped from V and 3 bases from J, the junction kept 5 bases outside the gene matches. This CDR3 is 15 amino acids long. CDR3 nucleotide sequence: TGTGCCAGCAGCTTAGAAGGACTAGCAGTCTACGAGCAGTACTTC. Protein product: CASSLEGLAVYEQYF.

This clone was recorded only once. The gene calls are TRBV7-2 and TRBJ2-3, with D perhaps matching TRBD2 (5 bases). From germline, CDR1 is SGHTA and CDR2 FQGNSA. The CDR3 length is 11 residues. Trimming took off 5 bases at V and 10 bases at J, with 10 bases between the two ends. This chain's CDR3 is CASSDRTSQYF. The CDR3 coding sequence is TGTGCCAGCAGCGATCGGACTTCGCAGTATTTT.

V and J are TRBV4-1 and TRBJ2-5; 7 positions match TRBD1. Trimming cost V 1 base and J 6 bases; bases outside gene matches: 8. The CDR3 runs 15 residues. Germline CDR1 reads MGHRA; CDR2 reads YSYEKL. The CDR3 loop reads CASSQVRGQSQTQYF. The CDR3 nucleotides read TGCGCCAGCAGCCAAGTGAGGGGGCAATCTCAGACCCAGTACTTC.

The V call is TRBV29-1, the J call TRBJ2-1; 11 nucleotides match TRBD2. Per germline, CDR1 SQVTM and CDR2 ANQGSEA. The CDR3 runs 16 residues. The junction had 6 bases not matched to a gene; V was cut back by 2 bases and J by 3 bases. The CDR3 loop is CSVEPTLAGVYNEQFF. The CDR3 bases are TGCAGCGTTGAACCCACACTAGCGGGGGTCTACAATGAGCAGTTCTTC.

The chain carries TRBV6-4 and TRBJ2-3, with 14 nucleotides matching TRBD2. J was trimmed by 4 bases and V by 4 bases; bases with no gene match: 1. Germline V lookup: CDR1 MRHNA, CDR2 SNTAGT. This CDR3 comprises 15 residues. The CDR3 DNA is TGTGCCAGCAGTGGACTAGCGGGAGGGCCAGATACGCAGTATTTT. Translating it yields CASSGLAGGPDTQYF.

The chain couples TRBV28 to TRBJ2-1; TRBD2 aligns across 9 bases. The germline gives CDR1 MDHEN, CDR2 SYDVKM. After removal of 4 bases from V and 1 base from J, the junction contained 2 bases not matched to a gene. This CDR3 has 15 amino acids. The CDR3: CASSSSGRSYNEQFF. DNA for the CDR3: TGTGCCAGCAGTTCGAGCGGGAGGTCCTACAATGAGCAGTTCTTC.

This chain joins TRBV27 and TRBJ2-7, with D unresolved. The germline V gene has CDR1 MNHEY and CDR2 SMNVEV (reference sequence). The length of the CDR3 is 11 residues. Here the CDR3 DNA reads TGTCACAAACCCCCTGTCTACGAGCAGTACTTC. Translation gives CHKPPVYEQYF.

CDR3: CASSVEPSGFTDTQYF. CDR3 DNA: TGTGCCAGCAGCGTAGAGCCCTCGGGGTTCACAGATACGCAGTATTTT. The chain combines TRBV9 with TRBJ2-3; D may be TRBD2 (5 bases). Trimming shortened V by 0 bases and J by 2 bases, and 13 bases separated the two germline ends. This CDR3 is built from 16 residues. Germline assignment: CDR1 SGDLS and CDR2 YYNGEE.

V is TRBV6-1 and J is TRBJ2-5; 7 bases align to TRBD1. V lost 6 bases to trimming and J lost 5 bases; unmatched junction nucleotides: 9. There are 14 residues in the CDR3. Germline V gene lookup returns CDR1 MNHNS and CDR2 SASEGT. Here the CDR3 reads CASRMTGSGETQYF. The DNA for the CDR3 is TGTGCCAGCAGAATGACAGGGTCGGGGGAGACCCAGTACTTC.